These 24 T cell receptor beta chains originate from one sample sequenced in a study of CD8 T cells in Susac syndrome. Random hexamers were used to reverse transcribe the RNA input (about 0.5 to 1 ug). Each CDR3 protein is one row after TCRdb ran MiXCR on the immunoSEQ multiplex PCR reads. The table records around 100,000 distinct CDR3 sequences, about 95% of them present only once. Material: CD8+ T cells from PBMCs. These receptors came from a human donor with Susac syndrome.

On this clonotype: Relative to the germline gene, one junction end is altered; a read error may explain this. This chain uses TRBV29-1 with TRBJ2-3; the D is unclear. Germline V gene lookup returns CDR1 SQVTM and CDR2 ANQGSEA. This CDR3 region has 14 residues. The CDR3 loop is CSVEAYSSTDTQYF. The CDR3 nucleotides are TGCAGCGTCGAAGCGTACTCTAGCACAGATACGCAGTATTTT.

J is TRBJ2-2 and V is TRBV25-1; a possible D gene is TRBD1 (6 bases). Germline values: CDR1 MGHDK, CDR2 SYGVNS. This CDR3 spans 18 amino acids. V shed 0 bases and J shed 3 bases, with 17 bases lying between them. CDR3: CASSEYIGTNRDTGELFF. For the CDR3, the DNA is TGTGCCAGCAGTGAATATATTGGGACAAATCGGGACACCGGGGAGCTGTTTTTT.

The chain recombines TRBV6-5 with TRBJ1-2; D perhaps matches TRBD1 (5 bases). Germline lookup yields CDR1 MNHEY and CDR2 SVGAGI. Trimming removed 0 bases from V and 5 bases from J, with 7 bases in between. The CDR3 runs 13 residues. DNA of the CDR3: TGTGCCAGCAGTTACTCGAGACAGTATGGCTACACCTTC. It codes for CASSYSRQYGYTF.

This chain connects TRBV9 to TRBJ2-7; D uncertain. V dropped 4 bases and J dropped 3 bases, with 8 bases sitting between them. The CDR3 has 12 amino acids. Germline values: CDR1 SGDLS, CDR2 YYNGEE. CDR3 sequence reads: CASSPNHYEQYF. CDR3 coding DNA: TGTGCCAGCAGCCCTAACCACTACGAGCAGTACTTC.

The CDR3 nucleotides are TGTGCCAGCAGCTTAATACACGAGCAGTACTTC. Translation: CASSLIHEQYF. This chain uses TRBV13 with TRBJ2-7; D is ambiguous. Trimming removed 2 bases from V and 5 bases from J, with 4 bases in between. CDR3 size: 11 residues. Germline CDR1 and CDR2: PRHDT and FYEKMQ (reference sequence).

The V call is TRBV14, the J call TRBJ2-5; 8 positions agree with TRBD2. V lost 0 bases to trimming and J lost 4 bases; unmatched junction nucleotides: 4. The germline V gene encodes CDR1 SGHDN and CDR2 FVKESK. This CDR3 is 15 amino acids long. The CDR3 bases are TGTGCCAGCAGCCAAGACGGGACTAGACTAGAGACCCAGTACTTC. Translating it yields CASSQDGTRLETQYF.

CDR3 sequence (DNA): TGTGCCAGCAGTTTAGACCCCTATGGTACACCCCTCCACTTT. Its translation is CASSLDPYGTPLHF. This chain joins TRBV27 and TRBJ1-6, with D unresolved. Trimming removed 2 bases at V and 11 bases at J, with 13 bases between. CDR3 length: 14 residues. Germline CDR1 MNHEY, CDR2 SMNVEV (reference sequence).

This clonotype was observed once. The rearrangement joins TRBV27 to TRBJ1-1; 7 bases fit TRBD1. V lost 4 bases and J lost 5; bases outside the gene matches: 4. In germline, CDR1 is MNHEY, CDR2 SMNVEV (reference sequence). The CDR3 has 13 residues. This chain's CDR3 is CASSWQGETEAFF. CDR3 bases: TGTGCCAGCAGTTGGCAGGGGGAGACTGAAGCTTTCTTT.

The chain carries TRBV2 and TRBJ2-3; maybe TRBD1 (6 bases). The germline gives CDR1 SNHLY, CDR2 FYNNEI. The V gene lost 8 bases and the J gene lost 2 bases, with 17 bases spanning the gap. The CDR3 spans 15 residues. The CDR3, as DNA: TGTGCCAGCCTCTCAGGGACAACCACCACAGATACGCAGTATTTT. Translating gives CASLSGTTTTDTQYF.

The V and J genes are TRBV20-1 and TRBJ1-2, with D maybe TRBD1 (5 bases). This CDR3 has 11 amino acids. Germline assignment: CDR1 DFQATT and CDR2 SNEGSKA (reference sequence). Trimming shortened V by 6 bases and J by 4 bases, and 9 bases separated the two germline ends. The CDR3 spells CSAWGGYGYTF. As DNA, the CDR3 is TGCAGTGCCTGGGGGGGCTATGGCTACACCTTC.

The rearrangement links TRBV29-1 to TRBJ2-5; D ambiguous. CDR1 is SQVTM, CDR2 ANQGSEA, per germline. This CDR3 has 10 residues. Between the trimmed V and J ends, which lost 7 bases and 5 bases, there was a span of 8 bases. The CDR3 sequence: CSGTWETQYF. As DNA, the CDR3 is TGCAGCGGGACCTGGGAGACCCAGTACTTC.

V gene TRBV29-1 combines with J gene TRBJ2-7; TRBD2 matches 10 bases. The CDR3 loop spans 13 amino acids. CDR1 is SQVTM, CDR2 ANQGSEA, per germline. V lost 7 bases and J lost 3; bases outside the gene matches: 6. CDR3 in amino acids: CSAIAGGNYEQYF. The DNA of the CDR3 is TGCAGCGCCATAGCGGGGGGAAACTACGAGCAGTACTTC.

This chain links TRBV5-6 with TRBJ2-3; 12 bases map to TRBD2. The CDR3 contains 19 residues. The V segment lost 0 bases and the J segment 3 bases; nucleotides outside the gene matches: 11. Germline V CDR1 and CDR2: SGHDT, YYEEEE. CDR3 sequence: CASSLGLAGAPSLTDTQYF. As DNA, the CDR3 is TGTGCCAGCAGCTTGGGACTAGCGGGGGCCCCATCCTTGACAGATACGCAGTATTTT.

V usage is TRBV19 and J usage is TRBJ2-1, with a possible D match to TRBD1 (6 bases). Per the germline V gene, CDR1 is LNHDA and CDR2 is SQIVND (reference sequence). The CDR3 has 14 residues. Trimming pared 3 bases from V and 8 bases from J, leaving 14 bases between. The CDR3 region is CASSMDTGMDEQFF. The CDR3 nucleotides are TGTGCCAGTAGTATGGATACAGGGATGGATGAGCAGTTCTTC.

This chain joins TRBV5-6 and TRBJ2-5, with no clear D. Trimming took 0 bases from V and 5 from J, leaving 5 bases between them. This CDR3 spans 12 amino acids. Germline CDR1 and CDR2: SGHDT and YYEEEE. Here the CDR3 reads CASSLASETQYF. The DNA of the CDR3 is TGTGCCAGCAGCTTGGCGTCGGAGACCCAGTACTTC.

This chain links TRBV10-3 with TRBJ1-5; D unclear. Germline lookup yields CDR1 ENHRY and CDR2 SYGVKD. V gave up 10 bases and J gave up 4 bases, with 14 bases separating them. This CDR3 is 13 amino acids long. CDR3 coding DNA: TGTGCCAGCTCGCTAGGACCAAATCAGCCCCAGCATTTT. It encodes CASSLGPNQPQHF.

The chain combines TRBV20-1 with TRBJ2-1; weak D call: TRBD2 (6 bases). V lost 0 bases, J lost 2 bases, and 11 bases lay in between. The CDR3 length is 15 residues. In germline, CDR1 is DFQATT, CDR2 SNEGSKA (reference sequence). Here the CDR3 reads CSARDGRGTYNEQFF. The CDR3 nucleotides read TGCAGTGCTAGAGATGGGCGGGGAACCTACAATGAGCAGTTCTTC.

The rearrangement uses TRBV7-9 and TRBJ1-6; 7 bases align to TRBD1. Germline CDR1 reads SEHNR; CDR2 reads FQNEAQ (reference sequence). V shed 5 bases and J 7 bases; nucleotides not matched to a gene: 5. The CDR3 has 14 residues. CDR3 coding DNA: TGTGCCAGCAGCGGGGGACAGATGAATTCACCCCTCCACTTT. Amino acids: CASSGGQMNSPLHF.

This sequence joins TRBV5-4 and TRBJ1-4; possibly TRBD1 for D (5 bases). Germline CDR1 SGHNT, CDR2 YYREEE (reference sequence). V lost 4 bases, J lost 5 bases, and 12 bases lay in between. The CDR3 runs to 14 residues. CDR3 nucleotide sequence: TGTGCCAGCAGCGCCGACAGTAAAAATGAAAAACTGTTTTTT. Protein sequence: CASSADSKNEKLFF. Filled out from reference TRBV5-4 and TRBJ1-4, the complete variable domain reads ETGVTQSPTHLIKTRGQQVTLRCSSQSGHNTVSWYQQALGQGPQFIFQYYREEENGRGNFPPRFSGLQFPNYSSELNVNALELDDSALYLCASSADSKNEKLFFGSGTQLSVL.

This chain joins TRBV6-4 and TRBJ2-1; D unclear. The CDR3 spans 14 residues. Germline lookup yields CDR1 MRHNA and CDR2 SNTAGT. V was shortened by 0 bases and J by 5 bases, with 8 bases between the two germline ends. The CDR3 DNA reads as TGTGCCAGCAGTGACTCCCTGGAAAACAATGAGCAGTTCTTC. Protein sequence: CASSDSLENNEQFF.

The gene calls are TRBV12-3 or TRBV12-4 and TRBJ1-5; perhaps TRBD1 as D (6 bases). This CDR3 spans 14 amino acids. The ends were cut back, 5 bases at V and 4 bases at J, with 12 bases in the middle. The DNA for the CDR3 is TGTGCCAGCAGTCCAGGACAGCCGAATCAGCCCCAGCATTTT. Residues: CASSPGQPNQPQHF.

This sequence joins TRBV27 and TRBJ2-7, with D unresolved. Germline lookup yields CDR1 MNHEY and CDR2 SMNVEV (reference sequence). The CDR3 loop spans 12 amino acids. V lost 4 bases and J lost 2, with 6 bases in between. DNA of the CDR3: TGTGCCAGCAGTTCGCCCGCCTACGAGCAGTACTTC. Translation gives CASSSPAYEQYF.

This chain connects TRBV27 to TRBJ1-1; D remains ambiguous. Per the germline V gene, CDR1 is MNHEY and CDR2 is SMNVEV (reference sequence). V was cut by 5 bases and J by 5 bases, with 15 bases left in between. The CDR3 runs to 14 residues. DNA of the CDR3: TGTGCCAGCAGTAGGTTGGGAAGAGGGACTGAAGCTTTCTTT. It yields the protein CASSRLGRGTEAFF.

V gene TRBV9 combines with J gene TRBJ2-1, with 10 bases lining up with TRBD1. The V gene's germline CDR1 is SGDLS and CDR2 YYNGEE. The CDR3 runs to 15 residues. J was trimmed by 6 bases and V by 0 bases; bases with no gene match: 3. The CDR3 DNA reads TGTGCCAGCAGCGTAGAAGGGACAGGGGTCAATGAGCAGTTCTTC. Its protein product is CASSVEGTGVNEQFF.